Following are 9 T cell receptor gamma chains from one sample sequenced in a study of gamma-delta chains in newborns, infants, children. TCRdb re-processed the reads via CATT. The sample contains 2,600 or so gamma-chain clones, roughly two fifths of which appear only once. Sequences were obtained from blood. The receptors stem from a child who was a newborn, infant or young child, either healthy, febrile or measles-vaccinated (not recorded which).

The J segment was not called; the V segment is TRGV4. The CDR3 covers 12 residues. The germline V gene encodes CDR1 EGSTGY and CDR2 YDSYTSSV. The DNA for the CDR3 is TGTGCCACCTGGGATGGGCCGAATAAGGAACTCTTT. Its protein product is CATWDGPNKELF.

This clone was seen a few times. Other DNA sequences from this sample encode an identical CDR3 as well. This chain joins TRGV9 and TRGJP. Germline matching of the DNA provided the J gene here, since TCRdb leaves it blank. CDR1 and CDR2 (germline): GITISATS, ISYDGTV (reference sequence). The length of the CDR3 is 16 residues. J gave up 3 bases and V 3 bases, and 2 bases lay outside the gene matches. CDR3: CALWETQELGKKIKVF. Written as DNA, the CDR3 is TGTGCCTTGTGGGAGACGCAAGAGTTGGGCAAAAAAATCAAGGTATTT.

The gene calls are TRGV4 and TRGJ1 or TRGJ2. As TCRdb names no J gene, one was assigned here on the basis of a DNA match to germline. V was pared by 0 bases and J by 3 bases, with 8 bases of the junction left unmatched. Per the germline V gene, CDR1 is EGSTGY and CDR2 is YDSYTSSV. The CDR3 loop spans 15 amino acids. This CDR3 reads CATWDGPSIYYKKLF. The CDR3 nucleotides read TGTGCCACCTGGGATGGGCCGAGTATTTATTATAAGAAACTCTTT.

CDR3 amino acids: CATWDGLVYKKLF. DNA for the CDR3: TGTGCCACCTGGGATGGGCTGGTTTATAAGAAACTCTTT. The chain joins TRGV4 to TRGJ1 or TRGJ2. The J gene, absent from TCRdb, was called here by matching the DNA to germline. J lost 6 bases, V lost 0 bases, and 5 bases had no gene match. Germline V gene sequence: CDR1 EGSTGY, CDR2 YDSYTSSV. The CDR3 has 13 amino acids.

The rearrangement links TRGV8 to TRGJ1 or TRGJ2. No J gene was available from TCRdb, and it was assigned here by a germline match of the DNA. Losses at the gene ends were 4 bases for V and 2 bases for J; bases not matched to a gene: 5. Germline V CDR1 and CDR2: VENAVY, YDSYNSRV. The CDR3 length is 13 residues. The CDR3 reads CATWEEDYYKKLF. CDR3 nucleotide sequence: TGTGCCACCTGGGAGGAGGATTATTATAAGAAACTCTTT.

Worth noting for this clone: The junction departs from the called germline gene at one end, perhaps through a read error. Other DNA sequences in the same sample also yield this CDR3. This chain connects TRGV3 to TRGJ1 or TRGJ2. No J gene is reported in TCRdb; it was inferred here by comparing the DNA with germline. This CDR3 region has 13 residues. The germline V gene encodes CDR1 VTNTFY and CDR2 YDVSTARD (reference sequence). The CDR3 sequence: CATWDRPRYKKLF. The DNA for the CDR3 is TGTGCTACCTGGGACAGGCCGAGGTATAAGAAACTCTTT.

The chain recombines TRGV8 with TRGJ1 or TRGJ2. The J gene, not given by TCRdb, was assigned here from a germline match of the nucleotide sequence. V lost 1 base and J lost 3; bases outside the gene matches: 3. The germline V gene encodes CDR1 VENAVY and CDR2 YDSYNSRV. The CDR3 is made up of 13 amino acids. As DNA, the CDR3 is TGTGCCACCTGGGATAGCCCTTATTATAAGAAACTCTTT. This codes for CATWDSPYYKKLF.

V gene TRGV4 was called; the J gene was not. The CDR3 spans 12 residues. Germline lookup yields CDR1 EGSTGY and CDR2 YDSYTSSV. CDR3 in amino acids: CATWVHYYKKLF. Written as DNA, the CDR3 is TGTGCCACCTGGGTCCATTATTATAAGAAGCTCTTT.

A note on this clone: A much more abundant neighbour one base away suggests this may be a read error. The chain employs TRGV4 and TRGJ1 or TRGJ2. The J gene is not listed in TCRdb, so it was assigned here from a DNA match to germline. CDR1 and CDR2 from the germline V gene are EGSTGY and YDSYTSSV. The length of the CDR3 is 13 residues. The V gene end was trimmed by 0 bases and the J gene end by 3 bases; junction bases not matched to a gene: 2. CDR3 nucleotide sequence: TGTGCCACCTGGGATGGGACTTATTATAAGAAACTCTTT. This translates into CATWDGTYYKKLF.